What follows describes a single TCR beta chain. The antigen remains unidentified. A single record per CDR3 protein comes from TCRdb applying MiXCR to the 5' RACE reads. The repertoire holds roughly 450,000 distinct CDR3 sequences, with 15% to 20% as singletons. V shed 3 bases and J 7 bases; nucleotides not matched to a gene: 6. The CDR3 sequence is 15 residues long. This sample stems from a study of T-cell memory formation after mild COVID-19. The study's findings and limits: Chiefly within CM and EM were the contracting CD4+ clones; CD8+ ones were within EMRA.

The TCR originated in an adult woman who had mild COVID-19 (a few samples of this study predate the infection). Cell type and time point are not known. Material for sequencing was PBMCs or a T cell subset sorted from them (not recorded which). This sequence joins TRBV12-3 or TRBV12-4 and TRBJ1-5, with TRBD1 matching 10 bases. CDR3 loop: CASSLTGGGWQPQHF. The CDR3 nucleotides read TGTGCCAGCAGTTTGACAGGGGGCGGATGGCAGCCCCAGCATTTT.